These T cell receptor beta chains were read from a single sample in a study of blood T cell repertoires in COVID-19. The data were produced by immunoSEQ multiplex PCR, yet TCRdb's version contains in-frame clones alone and is incomplete. The sample contains hundreds of thousands of clones, about 90% of which appear only once. The sequenced sample was peripheral blood. Receptors originate from a woman aged 70-85 years with COVID-19, enrolled during active disease. The CDR3 runs from the conserved cysteine through the conserved F or W. The D gene is left open where the match is weak. The size field is filled for only some rows; it gives once, few, many or a size class.

NA,TRBV11-2,TRBJ2-7,TRBD1,TGTGCCAGCAGCTTTGACAGGGTCGTCTCCTACGAGCAGTACTTC,CASSFDRVVSYEQYF
NA,TRBV18,TRBJ1-3,TRBD1,TGTGCCAGCTCACAGGGACAGGGAAACTCTGGAAACACCATATATTTT,CASSQGQGNSGNTIYF
NA,TRBV5-1,TRBJ1-2,NA,TGCGCCAGCAGTTCGGGGGACTATGGCTACACCTTC,CASSSGDYGYTF
once,TRBV12-3/TRBV12-4,TRBJ1-2,NA,TGTGCCAGCCTAGCGACGACAGCCTATGGCTACACCTTC,CASLATTAYGYTF
NA,TRBV7-8,TRBJ1-2,NA,TGTGCCAGCTTTGACGGGTATGGCTACACCTTC,CASFDGYGYTF
NA,TRBV7-9,TRBJ1-1,TRBD1,TGTGCCAGCAGTCACCTGACAGGGGCCACTGAAGCTTTCTTT,CASSHLTGATEAFF
NA,TRBV11-3,TRBJ2-1,NA,TGTGCCAGCCGGGACAGCACTAGCCACAATGAGCAGTTCTTC,CASRDSTSHNEQFF
few,TRBV7-2,TRBJ1-6,NA,TGTGCCAGCAGATTAGGACAAAATAATTCACCCCTCCACTTT,CASRLGQNNSPLHF
NA,TRBV6-5,TRBJ1-5,NA,TGTGCCAGCAGTCGGACACCTAGCAATCAGCCCCAGCATTTT,CASSRTPSNQPQHF
NA,TRBV6-6,TRBJ1-4,NA,TGTGCCAGCAGTTACTCGGGCAGCCCGGCTGAAAAACTGTTTTTT,CASSYSGSPAEKLFF
few,TRBV30,TRBJ1-6,NA,TGTGCCTGGACTCAGGGGAATTCACCCCTCCACTTT,CAWTQGNSPLHF
NA,TRBV28,TRBJ2-5,NA,TGTGCCAGCAGTTGGACAGCTTTACAAGAGACCCAGTACTTC,CASSWTALQETQYF
once,TRBV5-1,TRBJ2-5,TRBD1,TGCGCCAGCTACTTGACAGGGAACCAAGAGACCCAGTACTTC,CASYLTGNQETQYF
NA,TRBV5-1,TRBJ1-5,NA,TGCGCCAGCAGCATGGGGGGCCCTAGCAATCAGCCCCAGCATTTT,CASSMGGPSNQPQHF
NA,TRBV4-3,TRBJ1-1,TRBD1,TGCGCCAGCAGCCAAGAAGGGGGACAGGGGGCGTCCAGTGAAGCTTTCTTT,CASSQEGGQGASSEAFF
once,TRBV15,TRBJ1-1,NA,TGTGCCACCAGCAGGAAACCACTCGTGTGGGGGGTTACTGAAGCTTTCTTT,CATSRKPLVWGVTEAFF
NA,TRBV9,TRBJ2-7,TRBD2,TGTGCCAGCAGCGTAGGAAGCGGGGGGACCTACGAGCAGTACTTC,CASSVGSGGTYEQYF
NA,TRBV2,TRBJ1-4,TRBD1,TGTGCCAGCAGTGGGACAGGGTTTGAAAAACTGTTTTTT,CASSGTGFEKLFF
once,TRBV19,TRBJ1-3,NA,TGTGCCACCCGACAGGTCTCTGGAAACACCATATATTTT,CATRQVSGNTIYF
NA,TRBV6-5,TRBJ1-6,TRBD1,TGTGCCAGCAGTTACGACAGGGCCTCACCCCTCCACTTT,CASSYDRASPLHF
NA,TRBV6-5,TRBJ1-5,NA,TGTGCCAGCATCGAGAGTGGAGGCCCTCCCCAGCATTTT,CASIESGGPPQHF
NA,TRBV6-4,TRBJ2-1,TRBD2,TGTGCCAGCAGCCCAACCCCTAGCGGGGCCTACAATGAGCAGTTCTTC,CASSPTPSGAYNEQFF
NA,TRBV7-2,TRBJ2-3,TRBD1,TGTGCCAGCAGCCCCCGGACAGGGGGGACAGATACGCAGTATTTT,CASSPRTGGTDTQYF
NA,TRBV28,TRBJ1-5,TRBD1,TGTGCCAGCAGTTATACTTTTTATAGGGGGCTCGGCAATCAGCCCCAGCATTTT,CASSYTFYRGLGNQPQHF
NA,TRBV14,TRBJ2-3,TRBD1,TGTGCCAGCAGCCAACCGGGACAGTCCTACTATACGCAGTATTTT,CASSQPGQSYYTQYF
NA,TRBV27,TRBJ1-2,NA,TGTGCCAGCAGTTTAGGAGGGCGAACAGTCTATGGCTACACCTTC,CASSLGGRTVYGYTF
NA,TRBV7-9,TRBJ2-7,NA,TGTGCCAGCAGCCCCGGAAGGGGCTACGAGCAGTACTTC,CASSPGRGYEQYF
NA,TRBV28,TRBJ2-7,NA,TGTGCCAGCAGTCGATTTCGGCCAGGGAACTACGAGCAGTACTTC,CASSRFRPGNYEQYF
NA,TRBV18,TRBJ1-2,TRBD1,TGTGCCAGCTCACCGCCCAGGACAGGGAGGGATGGCTACACCTTC,CASSPPRTGRDGYTF
NA,TRBV7-3,TRBJ2-1,TRBD1,TGTGCCAGCAGCTATGCCGGGACAGGGCGGGATGAGCAGTTCTTC,CASSYAGTGRDEQFF
NA,TRBV14,TRBJ2-5,NA,TGTGCCAGCAGCCAAGGGGTTACAAAGGGGAACGTTCAAGAGACCCAGTACTTC,CASSQGVTKGNVQETQYF
NA,TRBV7-2,TRBJ2-5,NA,TGTGCCAGCAGCTTAGATAGAGAGACCCAGTACTTC,CASSLDRETQYF
NA,TRBV5-4,TRBJ1-2,TRBD1,TGTGCCAGCAGCTCAACCCAGGGGGCGGGTGGCTACACCTTC,CASSSTQGAGGYTF
NA,TRBV5-6,TRBJ1-2,TRBD1,TGTGCCAGCAGCTTGGGGGGACAGGGGCCTAACTATGGCTACACCTTC,CASSLGGQGPNYGYTF
NA,TRBV10-2,TRBJ2-7,NA,TGCGCCAGCAGTGAGTCCGCCTACGAGCAGTACTTC,CASSESAYEQYF
NA,TRBV4-3,TRBJ2-3,TRBD2,TGCGCCAGCAGCCAAGGAGGGGGACTAGGCCCAGATACGCAGTATTTT,CASSQGGGLGPDTQYF
NA,TRBV27,TRBJ2-6,TRBD2,TGTGCCAGCAGTTTATTGGCTTTCCGGGAGGACGGCACTGGGGCCAACGTCCTGACTTTC,CASSLLAFREDGTGANVLTF
few,TRBV29-1,TRBJ2-3,TRBD2,TGCAGCGTTGAAGAAAGGAGCGTTACTAGCGGGGGGGCGGCGGATACGCAGTATTTT,CSVEERSVTSGGAADTQYF
once,TRBV7-9,TRBJ1-2,NA,NA,CASSLDDFRGYTF
NA,TRBV10-2,TRBJ1-6,NA,TGCGCCAGCAGTGAGCTCGACCGGGAGCCTAATTCACCCCTCCACTTT,CASSELDREPNSPLHF
once,TRBV3-1/TRBV3-2,TRBJ2-7,NA,TGTGCCAGCAGCCCCTATCTTGGGCCCTACGAGCAGTACTTC,CASSPYLGPYEQYF
NA,TRBV5-1,TRBJ2-2,NA,TGCGCCAGCAGCTCCACAGTCGCCGGGGAGCTGTTTTTT,CASSSTVAGELFF
NA,TRBV5-1,TRBJ1-1,TRBD1,TGCGCCAGCAGCCCCATCGCCAGGACAGGGGCGAACACTGAAGCTTTCTTT,CASSPIARTGANTEAFF
few,TRBV4-3,TRBJ2-1,TRBD2,TGCGCCAGCAGCCTATTTTCTAAGCGGGGGGCCGCCAATGAGCAGTTCTTC,CASSLFSKRGAANEQFF
NA,TRBV7-9,TRBJ1-3,NA,TGTGCCAGCAGCCCGACCGGGGATGGAAACACCATATATTTT,CASSPTGDGNTIYF
NA,TRBV7-8,TRBJ2-1,TRBD2,TGTGCCAGCAGCTTAAGCGGGGGGATTTACAATGAGCAGTTCTTC,CASSLSGGIYNEQFF
NA,TRBV5-6,TRBJ1-2,NA,TGTGCCAGCAGCCCGGGGGGGCTCTATGGCTACACCTTC,CASSPGGLYGYTF
NA,TRBV9,TRBJ1-5,NA,TGTGCCAGCAGCGTGGGCGATAGCAATCAGCCCCAGCATTTT,CASSVGDSNQPQHF
NA,TRBV12-3/TRBV12-4,TRBJ2-2,TRBD2,TGTGCCAGCAGTTTGGGAGGGGGGGAGCTGTTTTTT,CASSLGGGELFF
NA,TRBV19,TRBJ1-6,TRBD1,TGTGCCAGTAGTAGGGGACAGGGAGATTCACCCCTCCACTTT,CASSRGQGDSPLHF
NA,TRBV19,TRBJ1-2,NA,TGTGCCAGTAGCCCAGGGGCCGCTGTCTATGGCTACACCTTC,CASSPGAAVYGYTF
once,TRBV3-1/TRBV3-2,TRBJ2-1,NA,TGTGCCAGCAGCCAGACGACTAGACCTTACAATGAGCAGTTCTTC,CASSQTTRPYNEQFF
NA,TRBV18,TRBJ1-4,TRBD1,TGTGCCAGCTCACCACGGGCAGGGGGAATGGGCCCAACTAATGAAAAACTGTTTTTT,CASSPRAGGMGPTNEKLFF
NA,TRBV19,TRBJ1-1,TRBD1,TGTGCCAGTAGTTCCGACAGGGGAGCTTTCTTT,CASSSDRGAFF
NA,TRBV12-5,TRBJ1-1,NA,TGTGCTAGTGGTGCCCTTTGGGAACAGGCCGAATCCCCGGACATGAACACTGAAGCTTTCTTT,CASGALWEQAESPDMNTEAFF
NA,TRBV4-2,TRBJ1-2,TRBD1,TGTGCCAGCAGCCAGGGGACAGCTGGCTACACCTTC,CASSQGTAGYTF
NA,TRBV7-9,TRBJ2-1,TRBD2,TGTGCCAGCAGCGTACGACTAGCGGGGGAATATGAGCAGTTCTTC,CASSVRLAGEYEQFF